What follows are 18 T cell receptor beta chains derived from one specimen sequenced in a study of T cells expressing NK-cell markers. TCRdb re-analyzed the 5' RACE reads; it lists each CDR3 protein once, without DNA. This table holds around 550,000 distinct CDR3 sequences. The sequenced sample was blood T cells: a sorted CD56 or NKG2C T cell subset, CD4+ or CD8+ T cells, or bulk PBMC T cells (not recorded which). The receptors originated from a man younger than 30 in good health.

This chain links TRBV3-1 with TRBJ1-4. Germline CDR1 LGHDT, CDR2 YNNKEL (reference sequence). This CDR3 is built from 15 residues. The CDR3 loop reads CASSQVSSIDEKLFF. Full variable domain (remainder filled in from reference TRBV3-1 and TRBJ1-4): DTAVSQTPKYLVTQMGNDKSIKCEQNLGHDTMYWYKQDSKKFLKIMFSYNNKELIINETVPNRFSPKSPDKAHLNLHINSLELGDSAVYFCASSQVSSIDEKLFFGSGTQLSVL.

CDR3 sequence reads: CASSPLLAGGLGGELFF. This chain uses TRBV5-1 with TRBJ2-2; TCRdb's D call, TRBD2, is unchecked because there is no DNA. The CDR3 totals 17 residues. Germline loops: CDR1 SGHRS, CDR2 YFSETQ.

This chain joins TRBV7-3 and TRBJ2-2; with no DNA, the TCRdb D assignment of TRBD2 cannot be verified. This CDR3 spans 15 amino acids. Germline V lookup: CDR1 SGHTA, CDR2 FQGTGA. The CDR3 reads CASSLTSGRAGELFF.

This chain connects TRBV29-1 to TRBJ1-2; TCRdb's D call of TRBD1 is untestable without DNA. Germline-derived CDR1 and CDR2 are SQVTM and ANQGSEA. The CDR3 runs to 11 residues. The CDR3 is CSVGPEASYTF.

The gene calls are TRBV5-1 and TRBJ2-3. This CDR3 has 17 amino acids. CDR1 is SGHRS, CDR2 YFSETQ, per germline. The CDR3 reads CASSQGPKGSSTDTQYF.

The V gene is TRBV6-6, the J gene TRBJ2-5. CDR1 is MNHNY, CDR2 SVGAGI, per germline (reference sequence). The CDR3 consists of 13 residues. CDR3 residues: CASSVTPQETQYF.

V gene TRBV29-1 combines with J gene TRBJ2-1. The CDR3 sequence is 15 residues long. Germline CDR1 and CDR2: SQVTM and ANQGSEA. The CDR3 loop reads CSVQMGGNSYNEQFF.

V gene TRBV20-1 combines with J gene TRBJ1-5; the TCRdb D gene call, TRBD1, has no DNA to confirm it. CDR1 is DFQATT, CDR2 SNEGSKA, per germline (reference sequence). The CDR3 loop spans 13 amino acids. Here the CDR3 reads CSASRGRNQPQHF.

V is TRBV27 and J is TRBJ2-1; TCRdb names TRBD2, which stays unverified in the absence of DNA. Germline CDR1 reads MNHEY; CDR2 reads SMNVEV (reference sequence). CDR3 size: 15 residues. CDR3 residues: CASSLLGLANNEQFF.

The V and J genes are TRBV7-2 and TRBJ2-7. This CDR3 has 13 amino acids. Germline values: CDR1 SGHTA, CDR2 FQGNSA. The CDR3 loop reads CASSLDGTYEQYF.

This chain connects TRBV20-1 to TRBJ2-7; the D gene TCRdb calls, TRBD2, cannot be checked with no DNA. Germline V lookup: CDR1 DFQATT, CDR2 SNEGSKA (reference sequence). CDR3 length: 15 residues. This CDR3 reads CSARGLRDPPVEQYF.

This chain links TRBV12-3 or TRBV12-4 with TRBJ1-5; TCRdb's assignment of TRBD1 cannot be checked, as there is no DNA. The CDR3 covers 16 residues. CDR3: CASSLAQGFGNQPQHF.

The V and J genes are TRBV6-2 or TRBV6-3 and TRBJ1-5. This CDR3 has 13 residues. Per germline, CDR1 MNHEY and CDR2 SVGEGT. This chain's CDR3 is CASGQGLHQPQHF.

The CDR3 here is CASSLDMTARNQPQHF. The chain recombines TRBV11-2 with TRBJ1-5. The germline V gene has CDR1 SGHAT and CDR2 FQNNGV. The CDR3 spans 16 residues.

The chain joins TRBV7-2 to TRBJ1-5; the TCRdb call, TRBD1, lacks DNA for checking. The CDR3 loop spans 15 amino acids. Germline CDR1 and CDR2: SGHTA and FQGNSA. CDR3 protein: CASSLAGRGSQPQHF.

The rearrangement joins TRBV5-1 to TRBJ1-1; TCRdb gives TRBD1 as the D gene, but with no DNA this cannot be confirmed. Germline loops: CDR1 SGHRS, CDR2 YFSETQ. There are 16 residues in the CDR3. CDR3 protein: CASSPRGGLKNTEAFF. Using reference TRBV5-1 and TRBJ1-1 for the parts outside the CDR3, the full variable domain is KAGVTQTPRYLIKTRGQQVTLSCSPISGHRSVSWYQQTPGQGLQFLFEYFSETQRNKGNFPGRFSGRQFSNSRSEMNVSTLELGDSALYLCASSPRGGLKNTEAFFGQGTRLTVV.

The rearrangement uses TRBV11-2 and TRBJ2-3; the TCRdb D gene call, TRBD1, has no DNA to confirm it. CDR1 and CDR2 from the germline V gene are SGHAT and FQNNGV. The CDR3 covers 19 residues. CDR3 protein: CASLRGQLTRALNPDTQYF.

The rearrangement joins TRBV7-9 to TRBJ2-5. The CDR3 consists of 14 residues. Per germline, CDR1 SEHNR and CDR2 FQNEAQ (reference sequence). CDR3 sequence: CASSFLGVQETQYF.